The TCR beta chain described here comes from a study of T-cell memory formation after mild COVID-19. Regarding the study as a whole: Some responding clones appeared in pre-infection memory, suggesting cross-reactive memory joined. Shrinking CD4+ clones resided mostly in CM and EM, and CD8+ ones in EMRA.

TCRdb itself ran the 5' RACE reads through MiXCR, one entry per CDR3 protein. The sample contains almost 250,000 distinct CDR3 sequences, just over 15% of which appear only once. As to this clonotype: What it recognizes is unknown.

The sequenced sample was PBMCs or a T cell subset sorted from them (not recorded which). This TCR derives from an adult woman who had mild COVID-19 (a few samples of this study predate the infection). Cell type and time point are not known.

CDR3 DNA: TGTGCCAGCAGCTCTAGCGGGGGGGCTGACAATGAGCAGTTCTTC. Amino acid sequence: CASSSSGGADNEQFF. The chain has TRBV7-9 and TRBJ2-1; 12 bases align to TRBD2. Germline V gene data show CDR1 as SEHNR and CDR2 as FQNEAQ (reference sequence). This CDR3 has 15 amino acids. V dropped 4 bases and J dropped 5; count of bases not matched to a gene: 3. Combining the CDR3 with reference TRBV7-9 and TRBJ2-1 gives the whole variable domain DTGVSQNPRHKITKRGQNVTFRCDPISEHNRLYWYRQTLGQGPEFLTYFQNEAQLEKSRLLSDRFSAERPKGSFSTLEIQRTEQGDSAMYLCASSSSGGADNEQFFGPGTRLTVL.